The 24 T cell receptor beta chains below all came from one sample that was sequenced in a study of shared clonotypes between healthy human individuals. The assay was immunoSEQ multiplex PCR, and TCRdb's table has in-frame clones only and misses some. Among 780,000 or so clones, 55% to 75% were seen once, and the ten largest hold roughly 1.8%. What was sequenced was memory CD4+ T cells sorted from blood. Subset: CD45RA-negative fraction. The receptors come from a woman in her 30s in good health.

J is TRBJ1-1 and V is TRBV28; 8 positions match TRBD1. The J segment lost 6 bases and the V segment lost 2 bases, leaving 8 bases of the junction unmatched. The germline V gene encodes CDR1 MDHEN and CDR2 SYDVKM. The CDR3 consists of 15 residues. Here the CDR3 DNA reads TGTGCCAGCAGTTTACGCGACAGGGGAAGGGCTGAAGCTTTCTTT. It yields the protein CASSLRDRGRAEAFF. Full variable domain (remainder filled in from reference TRBV28 and TRBJ1-1): DVKVTQSSRYLVKRTGEKVFLECVQDMDHENMFWYRQDPGLGLRLIYFSYDVKMKEKGDIPEGYSVSREKKERFSLILESASTNQTSMYLCASSLRDRGRAEAFFGQGTRLTVV.

The chain has TRBV18 and TRBJ2-2, with a tentative D call TRBD2 (5 bases). Germline-derived CDR1 and CDR2 are KGHSH and LQKENI. CDR3 length equals 14 residues. Deletions cut 0 bases from V and 12 bases from J, with 14 bases between. This CDR3 reads CASSPPGSRGQLFF. The CDR3 bases are TGTGCCAGCTCACCACCGGGCTCACGAGGGCAGCTGTTTTTT. The full variable domain, completed using reference TRBV18 and TRBJ2-2, is NAGVMQNPRHLVRRRGQEARLRCSPMKGHSHVYWYRQLPEEGLKFMVYLQKENIIDESGMPKERFSAEFPKEGPSILRIQQVVRGDSAAYFCASSPPGSRGQLFFGEGSRLTVL.

This clone was observed once. The genes are TRBV2 and TRBJ2-7; TRBD2 matches at 8 bases. CDR1 SNHLY and CDR2 FYNNEI come from the germline V gene. The V segment lost 8 bases and the J segment 1 base; nucleotides outside the gene matches: 4. CDR3 length: 13 residues. The CDR3 region is CASEVAGSYEQYF. In DNA, the CDR3 is TGTGCCAGCGAAGTAGCGGGATCCTACGAGCAGTACTTC. The variable domain in full, completed from reference TRBV2 and TRBJ2-7, reads EPEVTQTPSHQVTQMGQEVILRCVPISNHLYFYWYRQILGQKVEFLVSFYNNEISEKSEIFDDQFSVERPDGSNFTLKIRSTKLEDSAMYFCASEVAGSYEQYFGPGTRLTVT.

This clone was found a few times. The rearrangement uses TRBV6-1 and TRBJ2-7; no clear D. V lost 4 bases and J lost 0, with 10 bases in between. Germline V lookup: CDR1 MNHNS, CDR2 SASEGT. This CDR3 comprises 14 residues. The CDR3 here is CASSGTQSSYEQYF. The CDR3 bases are TGTGCCAGCAGTGGAACACAAAGCTCCTACGAGCAGTACTTC.

The chain recombines TRBV2 with TRBJ2-1, with D tentatively TRBD2 (6 bases). The CDR3 totals 16 residues. The V gene's germline CDR1 is SNHLY and CDR2 FYNNEI. Trimming took off 7 bases at V and 0 bases at J, with 16 bases between the two ends. The CDR3 loop is CASITGTFSSYNEQFF. For the CDR3, the DNA is TGTGCCAGCATCACGGGGACTTTCAGCTCCTACAATGAGCAGTTCTTC.

The sample holds one count of this clone. The V and J genes are TRBV11-3 and TRBJ1-1; D uncertain. Germline V gives CDR1 SGHNT, CDR2 YENEEA. Trimming pared 8 bases from V and 11 bases from J, leaving 18 bases between. The CDR3 has 12 amino acids. Written as DNA, the CDR3 is TGTGCCAGCCCTCTCCCCAAAAGTCTGGCTTTCTTT. It codes for CASPLPKSLAFF. Supplemented by reference TRBV11-3 and TRBJ1-1, the full variable domain reads EAGVVQSPRYKIIEKKQPVAFWCNPISGHNTLYWYLQNLGQGPELLIRYENEEAVDDSQLPKDRFSAERLKGVDSTLKIQPAELGDSAVYLCASPLPKSLAFFGQGTRLTVV.

For this clone: With a far larger clone one base away, a read error is the likely cause. Other DNA sequences in this specimen translate into the identical CDR3. The gene calls are TRBV11-1 and TRBJ2-7; 7 positions match TRBD2. J lost 0 bases, V lost 3 bases, and 2 bases had no gene match. This CDR3 is 14 amino acids long. From germline, CDR1 is SGHAT and CDR2 FQDESV (reference sequence). The CDR3 region is CASSLQRDSYEQYF. The DNA of the CDR3 is TGTGCCAGCAGCTTGCAGCGGGACTCCTACGAGCAGTACTTC.

With regard to this clone: Germline and junction disagree at one end, which may indicate a read error. In the same sample, other DNA sequences code for this CDR3. This sequence joins TRBV2 and TRBJ1-1; the D gene is possibly TRBD1 (5 bases). The length of the CDR3 is 13 residues. CDR1 and CDR2 from the germline V gene are SNHLY and FYNNEI. For the CDR3, the DNA is TGTGCCAGCAGCGATCAGGGTTACACTGAAGCCTTCTTT. This translates into CASSDQGYTEAFF.

The chain employs TRBV27 and TRBJ1-1, with 7 nucleotides matching TRBD1. V trimming: 1 base; J trimming: 0 bases; junction bases outside the gene matches: 11. CDR3 length: 18 amino acids. Germline values: CDR1 MNHEY, CDR2 SMNVEV (reference sequence). The CDR3 is CASSLYRPQQGMNTEAFF. The CDR3 DNA reads TGTGCCAGCAGTTTATATAGACCCCAACAGGGGATGAACACTGAAGCTTTCTTT.

The rearrangement links TRBV13 to TRBJ1-2; D is possibly TRBD1 (6 bases). V gave up 5 bases and J gave up 2 bases, with 15 bases separating them. This CDR3 contains 15 residues. Germline assignment: CDR1 PRHDT and CDR2 FYEKMQ (reference sequence). The CDR3 nucleotides read TGTGCCAGCAGCCCGGGACACACAAGGAACTATGGCTACACCTTC. This sequence encodes CASSPGHTRNYGYTF.

V gene TRBV7-8 combines with J gene TRBJ2-5; D may be TRBD1 (6 bases). V was clipped by 8 bases and J by 5 bases, with 21 bases between them. Germline assignment: CDR1 SGHVS and CDR2 FQNEAQ. The CDR3 has 15 amino acids. DNA for the CDR3: TGTGCCAGCGGAGAAGCCGGGACACAGAGTGAGACCCAGTACTTC. Its protein product is CASGEAGTQSETQYF. The whole variable domain, filled in from reference TRBV7-8 and TRBJ2-5, reads GAGVSQSPRYKVAKRGQDVALRCDPISGHVSLFWYQQALGQGPEFLTYFQNEAQLDKSGLPSDRFFAERPEGSVSTLKIQRTQQEDSAVYLCASGEAGTQSETQYFGPGTRLLVL.

In this sample, this clone turned up a few times. This chain uses TRBV15 with TRBJ1-2; no clear D. The CDR3 loop spans 14 amino acids. Trimming left V 1 base short and J 2 bases short, with 8 bases between. CDR1 is LNHNV, CDR2 YYDKDF, per germline (reference sequence). The CDR3 nucleotides read TGTGCCACCAGCAGAGGTGCAGAGAACTATGGCTACACCTTC. As protein: CATSRGAENYGYTF.

The chain joins TRBV7-2 to TRBJ2-5, with a tentative D call TRBD2 (6 bases). Trimming stripped 1 base from V and 5 bases from J, with 17 bases between. Per germline, CDR1 SGHTA and CDR2 FQGNSA. This CDR3 region has 16 residues. The CDR3, as DNA: TGTGCCAGCAGCTTAGTGGTTAGCGGAGGGGCGGAGACCCAGTACTTC. Translating gives CASSLVVSGGAETQYF.

The chain employs TRBV28 and TRBJ1-3; no reliable D call. CDR1 and CDR2 (germline): MDHEN, SYDVKM. V was cut by 2 bases and J by 0 bases, with 8 bases left in between. The CDR3 is made up of 15 amino acids. CDR3 DNA sequence: TGTGCCAGCAGTTTAGGCAGCCTCTCTGGAAACACCATATATTTT. This sequence encodes CASSLGSLSGNTIYF.

CDR3 sequence reads: CASSPARAGEQFF. The CDR3 coding sequence is TGTGCCAGCTCACCCGCGAGGGCTGGAGAGCAGTTCTTC. The chain uses TRBV18 and TRBJ2-1; weak D call: TRBD2 (5 bases). The V gene lost 3 bases and the J gene lost 10 bases, with 13 bases spanning the gap. Germline CDR1 KGHSH, CDR2 LQKENI. This CDR3 contains 13 residues.

The gene calls are TRBV5-8 and TRBJ1-2; 10 bases match TRBD1. V was clipped by 4 bases and J by 4 bases; unmatched bases: 7. The CDR3 spans 15 residues. Germline CDR1 reads SGHTS; CDR2 reads YDEGEE. CDR3: CASSRWTGGSYGYTF. Here the CDR3 DNA reads TGTGCCAGCAGCCGGTGGACAGGGGGATCCTATGGCTACACCTTC.

Regarding this clone: Other DNA variants within this sample encode the same CDR3. V usage is TRBV30 and J usage is TRBJ2-5; D uncertain. The CDR3 runs 12 residues. Germline CDR1 reads GTSNPN; CDR2 reads SVGIG (reference sequence). Trimming shortened V by 0 bases and J by 4 bases, and 6 bases separated the two germline ends. CDR3 sequence: CAWSVTGETQYF. The CDR3 DNA reads TGTGCCTGGAGTGTGACCGGAGAGACCCAGTACTTC.

This chain uses TRBV11-2 with TRBJ2-7, with a weak D call TRBD1 (5 bases). This CDR3 has 15 residues. V lost 0 bases and J lost 8, with 17 bases in between. Germline loops: CDR1 SGHAT, CDR2 FQNNGV. The CDR3, as DNA: TGTGCCAGCAGCTTAGATGTGTGGCAGGGCCTTAAGCAGTACTTC. Translation: CASSLDVWQGLKQYF.

This chain links TRBV6-5 with TRBJ2-5, with 10 bases lining up with TRBD2. The germline gives CDR1 MNHEY, CDR2 SVGAGI. This CDR3 has 12 residues. The trim removed 8 bases at V and 5 bases at J, leaving 2 bases unmatched. CDR3 sequence reads: CASQLAGETQYF. CDR3 bases: TGTGCCAGCCAACTAGCGGGGGAGACCCAGTACTTC.

The V and J genes are TRBV5-4 and TRBJ1-1, with D hard to call. This CDR3 comprises 11 residues. CDR1 SGHNT and CDR2 YYREEE come from the germline V gene (reference sequence). The germline V and J ends were trimmed by 4 bases and 0 bases, with 1 base remaining between them. CDR3 in DNA: TGTGCCAGCAGCGTGAACACTGAAGCTTTCTTT. Protein product: CASSVNTEAFF.

As to this clone: A far bigger clonotype differs at one base, so this is likely a read error. This sample also contains other DNA sequences that code for the same CDR3. This sequence joins TRBV2 and TRBJ2-2; TRBD1 agrees at 9 bases. The length of the CDR3 is 14 residues. Germline V gene lookup returns CDR1 SNHLY and CDR2 FYNNEI. The trim removed 4 bases at V and 5 bases at J, leaving 2 bases unmatched. CDR3 sequence (DNA): TGTGCCAGCAGTGGGACAGGGGAGACCGGGGAGCTGTTTTTT. Protein sequence: CASSGTGETGELFF.

This chain connects TRBV2 to TRBJ1-2; TRBD1 might be the D (6 bases). In germline, CDR1 is SNHLY, CDR2 FYNNEI. Trimming pared 6 bases from V and 8 bases from J, leaving 25 bases between. This CDR3 has 16 amino acids. This CDR3 reads CASRRELIGGPIGYTF. CDR3 coding DNA: TGTGCCAGCAGGAGGGAGCTGATTGGGGGGCCCATCGGCTACACCTTC. The variable domain in full, completed from reference TRBV2 and TRBJ1-2, reads EPEVTQTPSHQVTQMGQEVILRCVPISNHLYFYWYRQILGQKVEFLVSFYNNEISEKSEIFDDQFSVERPDGSNFTLKIRSTKLEDSAMYFCASRRELIGGPIGYTFGSGTRLTVV.

The chain joins TRBV7-8 to TRBJ2-3; 8 bases map to TRBD1. This CDR3 spans 15 amino acids. V lost 5 bases, J lost 1 base, and 5 bases stayed unmatched. CDR1 SGHVS and CDR2 FQNEAQ come from the germline V gene. The CDR3 protein is CASSLRQGRTDTQYF. The CDR3 DNA reads as TGTGCCAGCAGCCTCCGACAGGGGCGCACAGATACGCAGTATTTT.

The V and J genes are TRBV6-6 and TRBJ2-1; weak D call: TRBD2 (6 bases). CDR3 length: 13 amino acids. Trimming shortened V by 7 bases and J by 7 bases, and 14 bases separated the two germline ends. Germline V gene lookup returns CDR1 MNHNY and CDR2 SVGAGI (reference sequence). CDR3 protein: CASISSGGNEQFF. CDR3 sequence (DNA): TGTGCCAGCATAAGTAGCGGAGGGAATGAGCAGTTCTTC.